This TCR beta chain was recorded in a study of blood T cells in healthy people across ages. Study-level information: Per two T cells, template switching captured roughly one barcoded beta molecule. Study conclusions and caveats: Higher diversity and more naive CD4+ cells were features of long-lived donors, compared to aged donors. CMV infection status of these donors was not known.

CDR3 length: 18 residues. From germline, CDR1 is SEHNR and CDR2 FQNEAQ (reference sequence). After removal of 5 bases from V and 1 base from J, the junction contained 6 bases not matched to a gene. Regarding this clonotype: Its target is unknown.

Together with a sample-barcoded 5' primer, a J-beta primer mix was included in a second PCR lasting roughly 6 to 12 cycles. TCRdb re-called the 5' RACE reads through MiXCR, storing one row per CDR3 protein. The data hold 650,000 to 800,000 distinct CDR3 sequences, with over 40% observed a single time. The genes are TRBV7-9 and TRBJ2-1, with 15 bases lining up with TRBD2. The sequenced material came from blood. The source is a woman over 75 in good health. CDR3 region: CASSPRTSGRVSYNEQFF. CDR3 DNA sequence: TGTGCCAGCAGCCCCAGGACTAGCGGGAGGGTTTCCTACAATGAGCAGTTCTTC.